A single sample gave rise to the 27 T cell receptor beta chains below, sequenced in a study of early stage breast cancer tumors (TCRdb year 2017). The method was the immunoSEQ multiplex PCR assay. This is the immuneACCESS table as TCRdb keeps it, with only in-frame sequences that have V and J called. A part of the clones is gone; compared with another copy, unresolved V genes explain less than half, and the rest is unexplained. In this sample the table shows some 6,000 clones, around three quarters of which occur a single time. The ten largest clones add up to more than 9% of the sample. Source material: normal breast tissue next to the tumor. The receptors shown here come from a person aged 65 to 79 with breast cancer.

The genes are TRBV19 and TRBJ2-7; D is perhaps TRBD1 (6 bases). Trimming shortened V by 5 bases and J by 3 bases, and 14 bases separated the two germline ends. CDR1 and CDR2 (germline): LNHDA, SQIVND (reference sequence). The CDR3 has 14 residues. The CDR3 region is CASSVGTGHYEQYF. As DNA, the CDR3 is TGTGCCAGTAGTGTCGGGACGGGACACTACGAGCAGTACTTC.

V and J are TRBV28 and TRBJ2-7; TRBD1 might be the D (5 bases). The V and J ends lost 5 bases and 1 base respectively, with 15 bases between them. The CDR3 runs to 15 residues. Germline V gene lookup returns CDR1 MDHEN and CDR2 SYDVKM. CDR3 loop: CASSPVRQSSYEQYF. In nucleotides, the CDR3 is TGTGCCAGCAGTCCCGTTCGACAGTCATCCTACGAGCAGTACTTC.

J is TRBJ2-2 and V is TRBV7-2; perhaps TRBD2 as D (5 bases). Germline V gives CDR1 SGHTA, CDR2 FQGNSA. There are 14 residues in the CDR3. V dropped 2 bases and J dropped 6 bases, with 10 bases sitting between them. The CDR3 spells CASSLNRGPGELFF. CDR3 coding DNA: TGTGCCAGCAGCTTAAATCGGGGTCCCGGGGAGCTGTTTTTT.

V is TRBV7-9 and J is TRBJ2-1; the match to TRBD1 covers 10 bases. CDR1 and CDR2 (germline): SEHNR, FQNEAQ (reference sequence). V was pared by 5 bases and J by 7 bases, with 8 bases of the junction left unmatched. There are 15 residues in the CDR3. The CDR3 region has the DNA TGTGCCAGCAGCGCCCGGGACAGGGGCTCGAATGAGCAGTTCTTC. Its translation is CASSARDRGSNEQFF.

This clone has only one observation. This chain joins TRBV7-3 and TRBJ2-3, with 10 bases aligning to TRBD2. The V gene's germline CDR1 is SGHTA and CDR2 FQGTGA. CDR3 size: 16 residues. The ends lost 5 bases at V and 7 bases at J; junction bases unmatched: 12. CDR3 in amino acids: CASSTALAGVSYTQYF. CDR3 DNA sequence: TGTGCCAGCAGCACCGCCCTAGCGGGAGTTTCCTATACGCAGTATTTT.

This sequence joins TRBV7-9 and TRBJ2-1; 9 nucleotides match TRBD2. Germline assignment: CDR1 SEHNR and CDR2 FQNEAQ (reference sequence). The CDR3 has 19 amino acids. Trimming at V came to 2 bases and at J to 9 bases, leaving 20 bases not matched to a gene. CDR3: CASSLSSWRTSDARGEQFF. CDR3 sequence (DNA): TGTGCCAGCAGCTTAAGTTCATGGAGGACTAGCGATGCCCGGGGTGAGCAGTTCTTC.

The J gene is TRBJ2-1, the V gene TRBV4-1; 14 bases are a match to TRBD2. Trimming took 4 bases from V and 3 from J; bases not matched to a gene: 8. The CDR3 totals 18 residues. Per germline, CDR1 MGHRA and CDR2 YSYEKL. The CDR3, as DNA: TGCGCCAGCAGCCCAGGACTAGCGGGGGGCTTCTTCTACAATGAGCAGTTCTTC. Translation gives CASSPGLAGGFFYNEQFF.

V usage is TRBV19 and J usage is TRBJ1-1, with D possibly being TRBD1 (6 bases). Per germline, CDR1 LNHDA and CDR2 SQIVND (reference sequence). The CDR3 is 15 residues long. Trimming removed 7 bases at V and 1 base at J, with 16 bases between. CDR3 loop: CASMVGQLWNTEAFF. CDR3 coding DNA: TGTGCCAGTATGGTAGGACAGCTATGGAACACTGAAGCTTTCTTT.

This rearrangement joins TRBV14 to TRBJ2-2, with 9 bases matching TRBD2. V dropped 3 bases and J dropped 5; count of bases not matched to a gene: 13. The CDR3 contains 18 residues. Germline V gene lookup returns CDR1 SGHDN and CDR2 FVKESK. The CDR3 loop is CASSHTSGLAIGTGELFF. In nucleotides, the CDR3 is TGTGCCAGCAGCCATACATCGGGACTAGCAATCGGGACCGGGGAGCTGTTTTTT.

A few counts support this clone. The chain links TRBV15 to TRBJ1-5, with a possible D match to TRBD1 (6 bases). Germline lookup yields CDR1 LNHNV and CDR2 YYDKDF (reference sequence). The V and J ends lost 0 bases and 7 bases respectively, with 10 bases between them. The length of the CDR3 is 14 residues. DNA of the CDR3: TGTGCCACCAGCAGAGATGTTGGGGGCCAGCCCCAGCATTTT. This codes for CATSRDVGGQPQHF.

J is TRBJ1-2 and V is TRBV4-2; TRBD1 matches 12 bases. Trimming at V came to 1 base and at J to 3 bases, leaving 9 bases not matched to a gene. Germline values: CDR1 LGHNA, CDR2 YNFKEQ. This CDR3 is 18 amino acids long. CDR3 DNA sequence: TGTGCCAGCAGCCAAGGAAATCGGGGACAGGGGGCTGACTATGGCTACACCTTC. Residues: CASSQGNRGQGADYGYTF.

V is TRBV27 and J is TRBJ2-1; 7 nucleotides match TRBD1. CDR1 MNHEY and CDR2 SMNVEV come from the germline V gene (reference sequence). V trimming: 3 bases; J trimming: 2 bases; junction bases outside the gene matches: 7. The CDR3 consists of 16 residues. DNA for the CDR3: TGTGCCAGCAGTTTGCAATCGACAGGGCCCTACAATGAGCAGTTCTTC. It codes for CASSLQSTGPYNEQFF.

The chain employs TRBV14 and TRBJ2-5; perhaps TRBD2 as D (5 bases). The CDR3 length is 15 residues. Trimming removed 3 bases from V and 5 bases from J, with 16 bases in between. The germline gives CDR1 SGHDN, CDR2 FVKESK. The CDR3 nucleotides read TGTGCCAGCAGCCAGTTGAAGGGAGCTTGGGAGACCCAGTACTTC. Its protein product is CASSQLKGAWETQYF. The full variable domain, rest sourced from reference TRBV14 and TRBJ2-5, is EAGVTQFPSHSVIEKGQTVTLRCDPISGHDNLYWYRRVMGKEIKFLLHFVKESKQDESGMPNNRFLAERTGGTYSTLKVQPAELEDSGVYFCASSQLKGAWETQYFGPGTRLLVL.

The chain employs TRBV7-8 and TRBJ2-1; TRBD2 might be the D (6 bases). Germline CDR1 and CDR2: SGHVS and FQNEAQ. This CDR3 spans 15 amino acids. Deletions cut 4 bases from V and 0 bases from J, with 10 bases between. The CDR3 DNA reads TGTGCCAGCAGCTGGGACTTGAGCTCCTACAATGAGCAGTTCTTC. It translates to CASSWDLSSYNEQFF.

The gene calls are TRBV5-4 and TRBJ2-5; 11 bases are a match to TRBD1. Trimming at V came to 4 bases and at J to 5 bases, leaving 4 bases not matched to a gene. The germline CDR1 and CDR2 sequences are SGHNT and YYREEE (reference sequence). The CDR3 is 14 amino acids. The CDR3 nucleotides read TGTGCCAGCAGCAGGACAGGGGGCGGTGAGACCCAGTACTTC. Translation: CASSRTGGGETQYF.

The chain recombines TRBV6-5 with TRBJ1-3; possible D gene TRBD1, 5 bases. Germline CDR1 is MNHEY and CDR2 is SVGAGI. This CDR3 has 15 amino acids. V lost 7 bases and J 2 bases, leaving 15 bases between the germline ends. The CDR3 protein is CASTNYAGAGNTIYF. The CDR3 nucleotides read TGTGCCAGCACCAACTACGCGGGGGCTGGAAACACCATATATTTT.

The chain links TRBV19 to TRBJ2-7; 7 bases are a match to TRBD1. CDR3 length equals 13 residues. Looked up from germline, CDR1 is LNHDA and CDR2 is SQIVND (reference sequence). The J segment lost 4 bases and the V segment lost 6 bases, leaving 6 bases of the junction unmatched. This chain's CDR3 is CASSRDSYYEQYF. CDR3 bases: TGTGCCAGTAGCCGGGACAGTTATTACGAGCAGTACTTC.

This clone appeared a few times. The chain carries TRBV4-1 and TRBJ1-1; D is undetermined. Germline V gives CDR1 MGHRA, CDR2 YSYEKL. The ends were cut back, 3 bases at V and 2 bases at J, with 13 bases in the middle. The CDR3 totals 15 residues. In nucleotides, the CDR3 is TGCGCCAGCAGCCAGCGCCGGGGAGGCAACACTGAAGCTTTCTTT. Amino acids: CASSQRRGGNTEAFF.

This chain uses TRBV7-7 with TRBJ1-1; D remains ambiguous. The V end was cut by 6 bases, the J end by 1 base, with 9 bases between. CDR3 length equals 13 residues. Germline lookup yields CDR1 SSHAT and CDR2 FNYEAQ (reference sequence). The CDR3 protein is CASSPGENTEAFF. The CDR3 coding sequence is TGTGCCAGCAGTCCCGGTGAGAACACTGAAGCTTTCTTT.

The chain joins TRBV21-1 to TRBJ2-7; the DNA was not compared with TRBD2, the D call given in the table. TRBV21-1 corresponds to a pseudogene. The CDR3 extends over 14 amino acids. The CDR3 is CAPRITSLTYEQYF. CDR3 DNA sequence: TGTGCCCCGCGGATAACTAGCCTAACCTACGAGCAGTACTTC.

This rearrangement joins TRBV10-3 to TRBJ1-5; the D is unclear. The ends were cut back, 3 bases at V and 4 bases at J, with 13 bases in the middle. In germline, CDR1 is ENHRY, CDR2 SYGVKD. This CDR3 has 15 amino acids. In DNA, the CDR3 is TGTGCCATCAGTGACACATCCCCATCGAATCAGCCCCAGCATTTT. This translates into CAISDTSPSNQPQHF.

J is TRBJ1-6 and V is TRBV18; the D gene is possibly TRBD1 (5 bases). This CDR3 is built from 15 residues. V lost 3 bases to trimming and J lost 3 bases, with 9 bases between them. Germline V gene lookup returns CDR1 KGHSH and CDR2 LQKENI. CDR3 in amino acids: CASSPWGLYNSPLHF. For the CDR3, the DNA is TGTGCCAGCTCACCCTGGGGACTCTATAATTCACCCCTCCACTTT.

The V gene is TRBV9, the J gene TRBJ2-6; possibly TRBD1 for D (5 bases). V was cut by 7 bases and J by 2 bases, with 10 bases left in between. Germline CDR1 reads SGDLS; CDR2 reads YYNGEE. The CDR3 runs 14 residues. The CDR3: CASVIRAGANVLTF. CDR3 sequence (DNA): TGTGCCAGCGTAATCAGGGCTGGGGCCAACGTCCTGACTTTC. Using reference TRBV9 and TRBJ2-6 for the parts outside the CDR3, the full variable domain is DSGVTQTPKHLITATGQRVTLRCSPRSGDLSVYWYQQSLDQGLQFLIQYYNGEERAKGNILERFSAQQFPDLHSELNLSSLELGDSALYFCASVIRAGANVLTFGAGSRLTVL.

The chain has TRBV11-3 and TRBJ2-3, with 12 bases aligning to TRBD2. CDR3 length equals 16 residues. CDR1 is SGHNT and CDR2 is YENEEA in the germline V gene. J was trimmed by 1 base and V by 5 bases; bases with no gene match: 4. CDR3 sequence (DNA): TGTGCCAGCAGCCGAGGGACTAGCGGGCGCACAGATACGCAGTATTTT. It is translated as CASSRGTSGRTDTQYF.

The chain recombines TRBV5-1 with TRBJ2-7; 7 bases agree with TRBD1. CDR3 size: 13 residues. Germline lookup yields CDR1 SGHRS and CDR2 YFSETQ. V shed 6 bases, J shed 4 bases, and the junction held 7 bases outside the gene matches. The CDR3 region has the DNA TGCGCCAGCAAGATAGGGGGCAAGTACGAGCAGTACTTC. It translates to CASKIGGKYEQYF.

J is TRBJ2-1 and V is TRBV5-8; 10 bases are a match to TRBD1. The CDR3 consists of 16 residues. Germline V gene sequence: CDR1 SGHTS, CDR2 YDEGEE. J lost 4 bases, V lost 5 bases, and 9 bases had no gene match. DNA for the CDR3: TGTGCCAGCAGTTATTTCGGGACAGGGGATTACAATGAGCAGTTCTTC. Amino acid sequence: CASSYFGTGDYNEQFF.

This clone has just a few counts. V is TRBV29-1 and J is TRBJ1-1; D not certain. This CDR3 region has 13 residues. Germline CDR1 and CDR2: SQVTM and ANQGSEA. Trimming removed 3 bases from V and 5 bases from J, with 13 bases in between. The CDR3 protein is CSVDGGSLTEAFF. CDR3 bases: TGCAGCGTTGATGGAGGGAGTTTAACTGAAGCTTTCTTT.